Listed below are T cell receptor beta chains from one sample, sequenced in a study of OX40 agonist ivuxolimab in advanced cancers. Some clones are missing from TCRdb's copy, which holds only in-frame ones; the method was immunoSEQ multiplex PCR. This table holds tens of thousands of clones, just over 85% found once. The sequenced sample was CD4+ or CD8+ T cells sorted from blood, obtained in a trial of the OX40 agonist ivuxolimab. These receptors all come from an adult with an advanced solid tumor such as melanoma, head and neck, liver or kidney cancer. Both conserved end residues are part of each CDR3. The D gene is left open where the match is weak. Rows give clone size only sometimes, using once, few, many, or a class for an expanded clone.

size: .
D: .
J: TRBJ2-7
V: TRBV10-1
CDR3: CASSETASGEQYF
DNA: TGCGCCAGCAGTGAAACGGCTAGTGGGGAGCAGTACTTC

size: once
D: .
J: TRBJ2-3
V: TRBV7-9
CDR3: CASSSLGGVSTDTQYF
DNA: TGTGCCAGCAGCTCTCTCGGGGGAGTGAGTACAGATACGCAGTATTTT

size: .
D: .
J: TRBJ2-1
V: TRBV15
CDR3: CATSRVRSNEQFF
DNA: TGTGCCACCAGCAGAGTGAGGAGTAATGAGCAGTTCTTC

size: .
D: TRBD2
J: TRBJ2-2
V: TRBV27
CDR3: CASSSGGGTGELFF
DNA: TGTGCCAGCAGTTCAGGCGGGGGCACCGGGGAGCTGTTTTTT

size: few
D: .
J: TRBJ1-1
V: TRBV28
CDR3: CASSLRPDRGTEAFF
DNA: TGTGCCAGCAGTCTAAGACCGGACCGGGGCACTGAAGCTTTCTTT

size: few
D: TRBD1
J: TRBJ2-5
V: TRBV7-7
CDR3: CASSLDRGRETQYF
DNA: TGTGCTAGCAGCCTTGACAGGGGGCGAGAGACCCAGTACTTC

size: .
D: TRBD1
J: TRBJ1-2
V: TRBV6-4
CDR3: CASREQGAQGYGYTF
DNA: TGTGCCAGCAGGGAACAGGGGGCGCAGGGCTATGGCTACACCTTC

size: .
D: .
J: TRBJ1-1
V: TRBV27
CDR3: CASSLFWADASNTEAFF
DNA: TGTGCCAGCAGTTTGTTTTGGGCAGACGCCTCGAACACTGAAGCTTTCTTT

size: .
D: .
J: TRBJ2-7
V: TRBV6-5
CDR3: CASWGGLSYEQYF
DNA: TGTGCCAGCTGGGGGGGGCTCTCCTACGAGCAGTACTTC

size: .
D: .
J: TRBJ2-3
V: TRBV28
CDR3: CASTVTGGTDTQYF
DNA: TGTGCCAGCACCGTCACGGGAGGCACAGATACGCAGTATTTT

size: .
D: .
J: TRBJ2-5
V: TRBV5-1
CDR3: CASSASTQETQYF
DNA: TGCGCCAGCAGCGCCTCTACCCAAGAGACCCAGTACTTC

size: .
D: TRBD1
J: TRBJ1-3
V: TRBV18
CDR3: CASSPNQGGGNTIYF
DNA: TGTGCCAGCTCACCCAACCAGGGGGGCGGAAACACCATATATTTT

size: .
D: .
J: TRBJ2-1
V: TRBV5-1
CDR3: CASSLEGKAYNEQFF
DNA: TGCGCCAGCAGCTTGGAAGGTAAAGCCTACAATGAGCAGTTCTTC

size: .
D: TRBD2
J: TRBJ2-1
V: TRBV7-2
CDR3: CASSLGGTSGSLNEQFF
DNA: TGTGCCAGCAGCTTAGGGGGGACTAGCGGGAGCCTCAATGAGCAGTTCTTC

size: .
D: .
J: TRBJ2-1
V: TRBV12-5
CDR3: CASGFQGNEQFF
DNA: TGTGCTAGTGGTTTTCAGGGGAATGAGCAGTTCTTC

size: .
D: .
J: TRBJ2-2
V: TRBV19
CDR3: CASMVKGIGELFF
DNA: TGTGCCAGTATGGTGAAGGGAATCGGGGAGCTGTTTTTT

size: .
D: TRBD1
J: TRBJ2-7
V: TRBV6-5
CDR3: CASSYSYRGGSYEQYF
DNA: TGTGCCAGCAGTTACTCTTACAGGGGCGGGTCCTACGAGCAGTACTTC

size: many
D: .
J: TRBJ1-5
V: TRBV5-5
CDR3: CASSLVGLGQPQHF
DNA: TGTGCCAGCAGCTTGGTGGGGTTAGGTCAGCCCCAGCATTTT

size: .
D: TRBD1
J: TRBJ1-2
V: TRBV7-9
CDR3: CASSATGQSYGYTF
DNA: TGTGCCAGCAGCGCAACGGGACAGAGCTATGGCTACACCTTC

size: .
D: .
J: TRBJ2-2
V: TRBV7-2
CDR3: CASSLEAPGELFF
DNA: TGTGCCAGCAGCTTAGAGGCTCCCGGGGAGCTGTTTTTT

size: .
D: TRBD1
J: TRBJ2-5
V: TRBV19
CDR3: CASSIGGTGTQETQYF
DNA: TGTGCCAGTAGTATAGGGGGGACAGGGACCCAAGAGACCCAGTACTTC

size: .
D: .
J: TRBJ2-3
V: TRBV11-2
CDR3: CASSLVLLGTSTDTQYF
DNA: TGTGCCAGCAGCTTAGTCCTGTTGGGCACCAGCACAGATACGCAGTATTTT

size: .
D: .
J: TRBJ2-5
V: TRBV5-4
CDR3: CASSLVPSYEQTQYF
DNA: TGTGCCAGCAGCTTGGTTCCCAGTTATGAGCAAACCCAGTACTTC

size: .
D: .
J: TRBJ2-1
V: TRBV5-1
CDR3: CASTLAHYRDNEQFF
DNA: TGCGCCAGCACCCTAGCCCACTACAGGGACAATGAGCAGTTCTTC

size: .
D: .
J: TRBJ2-7
V: TRBV9
CDR3: CAKNVVYEQYF
DNA: TGTGCCAAAAACGTCGTCTACGAGCAGTACTTC

size: .
D: TRBD2
J: TRBJ2-1
V: TRBV5-4
CDR3: CASSLEGRGGNEQFF
DNA: TGTGCCAGCAGCTTGGAGGGCCGGGGGGGGAATGAGCAGTTCTTC

size: once
D: TRBD1
J: TRBJ1-1
V: TRBV5-1
CDR3: CASSPTGTVNTEAFF
DNA: TGCGCCAGCAGCCCTACCGGGACAGTGAACACTGAAGCTTTCTTT

size: .
D: .
J: TRBJ2-3
V: TRBV5-1
CDR3: CASSPTLGGGRDTQYF
DNA: TGCGCCAGCAGCCCTACGTTAGGGGGGGGGCGGGATACGCAGTATTTT

size: .
D: TRBD1
J: TRBJ2-5
V: TRBV18
CDR3: CASSPGDRIQETQYF
DNA: TGTGCCAGCTCACCGGGGGACAGGATACAAGAGACCCAGTACTTC

size: .
D: TRBD2
J: TRBJ2-7
V: TRBV7-6
CDR3: CASSLSGGAYEQYF
DNA: TGTGCCAGCAGCTTAAGCGGGGGAGCCTACGAGCAGTACTTC

size: few
D: TRBD1
J: TRBJ1-5
V: TRBV4-1
CDR3: CASSQPTGGKSNQPQHF
DNA: TGCGCCAGCAGCCAACCGACAGGGGGTAAAAGCAATCAGCCCCAGCATTTT

size: .
D: TRBD1
J: TRBJ2-2
V: TRBV11-3
CDR3: CASSRVGTGVTGELFF
DNA: TGTGCCAGCAGCCGTGTCGGGACAGGGGTCACCGGGGAGCTGTTTTTT

size: .
D: TRBD1
J: TRBJ2-3
V: TRBV11-2
CDR3: CASSPGQGGTDTQYF
DNA: TGTGCCAGCAGCCCGGGACAGGGAGGCACAGATACGCAGTATTTT

size: once
D: TRBD1
J: TRBJ1-2
V: TRBV9
CDR3: CASSATGTGGFGYTF
DNA: TGTGCCAGCAGCGCCACCGGGACAGGGGGTTTTGGCTACACCTTC

size: .
D: .
J: TRBJ2-1
V: TRBV14
CDR3: CASSPFLGRDEQFF
DNA: TGTGCCAGCAGCCCGTTTTTGGGGCGGGATGAGCAGTTCTTC